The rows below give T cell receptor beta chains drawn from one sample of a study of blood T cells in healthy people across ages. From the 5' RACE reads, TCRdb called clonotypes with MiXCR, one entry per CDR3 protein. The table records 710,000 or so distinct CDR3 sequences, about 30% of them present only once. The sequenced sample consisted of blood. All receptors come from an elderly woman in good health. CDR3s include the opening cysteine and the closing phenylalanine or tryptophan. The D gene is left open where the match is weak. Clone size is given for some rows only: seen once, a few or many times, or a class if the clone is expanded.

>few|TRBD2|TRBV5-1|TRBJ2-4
TGCGCCAGCAGCCCGACTAGCGGGGCCAAAAACATTCAGTACTTC
CASSPTSGAKNIQYF
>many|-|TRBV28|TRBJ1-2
TGTGCCAGCACCCCACAGCTTTTCTATGGCTACACCTTC
CASTPQLFYGYTF
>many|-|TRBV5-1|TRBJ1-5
TGCGCCAGCAGCTTGTCTGGACAGCTAACTCAGCCCCAGCATTTT
CASSLSGQLTQPQHF
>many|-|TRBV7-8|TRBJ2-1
TGTGCCAGCAGTTCAGACGTCGGACTGGGAAATGAGGAGCAGTTCTTC
CASSSDVGLGNEEQFF
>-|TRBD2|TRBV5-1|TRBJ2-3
TGCGCCAGCAGCCCATTGACTAGCGGAAGCACAGATACGCAGTATTTT
CASSPLTSGSTDTQYF
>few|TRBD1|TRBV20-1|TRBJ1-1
TGCAGTGCTAGAGAGTGGGACAGGGCTGAAGCTTTCTTT
CSAREWDRAEAFF
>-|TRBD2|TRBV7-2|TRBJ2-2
TGTGCCAGCAGACAACTAGCGGTGAACACCGGGGAGCTGTTTTTT
CASRQLAVNTGELFF
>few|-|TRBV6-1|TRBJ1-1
TGTGCCAGCAGTGCGTTAAGGGCTTCGGACACTGAAGCTTTCTTT
CASSALRASDTEAFF
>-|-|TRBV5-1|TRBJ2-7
TGCGCCAGCAGACGGGGGCCCGGACGGACAGATTACAATGAGCAGTACTTC
CASRRGPGRTDYNEQYF
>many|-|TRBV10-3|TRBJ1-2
TGTGCCATCAGTGCGGGGGAGGACGCACCGATCTATGGCTACACCTTC
CAISAGEDAPIYGYTF
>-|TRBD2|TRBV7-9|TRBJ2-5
TGTGCCACCAGCCTAGCGGGGGTAGAGACCCAGTACTTC
CATSLAGVETQYF
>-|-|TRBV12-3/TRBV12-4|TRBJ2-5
TGTGCCAGCCGCGAGGTCGGGGAGACCCAGTACTTC
CASREVGETQYF
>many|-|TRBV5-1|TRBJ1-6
TGCGCCAGCAGCTTCGACGGGGATGGACCCCTCCACTTT
CASSFDGDGPLHF
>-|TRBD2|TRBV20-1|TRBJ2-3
TGCAGTGCTAGGGTTAGCGGGAGGACCTTTACTAGCACAGATACGCAGTATTTT
CSARVSGRTFTSTDTQYF
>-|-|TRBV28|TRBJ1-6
TGTGCCAGCAGTTTACCTAGGAGTGGCAGGGTCGGATCACCCCTCCACTTT
CASSLPRSGRVGSPLHF
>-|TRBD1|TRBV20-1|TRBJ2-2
TGCAGTGCTAGTTATTTCCAGGGGGCAACCGGGGAGCTGTTTTTT
CSASYFQGATGELFF
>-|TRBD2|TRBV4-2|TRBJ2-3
TGTGCCAGCAGTTCCGTGGAGCGGGGGGGCACAGATACGCAGTATTTT
CASSSVERGGTDTQYF
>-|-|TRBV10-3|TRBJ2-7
TGTGCCATCAGTGAGTTTCCCGAGGGGGACACCTACGAGCAGTACTTC
CAISEFPEGDTYEQYF
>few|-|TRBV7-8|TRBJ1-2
TGTGCCAGCAGCAAGAGAGACAGCCACGGCTACACCTTC
CASSKRDSHGYTF
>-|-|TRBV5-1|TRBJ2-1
TGCGCCAGCAGCGCCGTTGGACAGGGAGGGGGTCATTCCTACGAGCAGTTCTTC
CASSAVGQGGGHSYEQFF
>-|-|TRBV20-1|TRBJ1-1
TGCAGTGTTCAGCCCCCGGGGGGTTTCTACACTGAAGCTTTCTTT
CSVQPPGGFYTEAFF
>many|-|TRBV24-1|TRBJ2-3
TGTGCCACCAGTGACCTCCAGAGTCAGTTAGATACGCAGTATTTT
CATSDLQSQLDTQYF
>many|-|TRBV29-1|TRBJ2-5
TGCAGCGTTGAAGGGCAGGGCCGGGAGACCCAGTACTTC
CSVEGQGRETQYF
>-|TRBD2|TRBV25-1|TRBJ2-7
TGTGCCAGCAGCGCAAACAGGGGACTAGCGGGGGTGCCGGGTCACGAGCAGTACTTC
CASSANRGLAGVPGHEQYF
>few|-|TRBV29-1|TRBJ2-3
TGCAGCGTTGTAGGTAAAGGGGGCACAGATACGCAGTATTTT
CSVVGKGGTDTQYF
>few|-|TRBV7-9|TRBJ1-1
TGTGCCAGCAGCTTAGGCTGGACACTTGAAGCTTTCTTT
CASSLGWTLEAFF
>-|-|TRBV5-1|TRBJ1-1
TGCGCCAGCCAAAACTCCGTCCAGAACACTGAAGCTTTCTTT
CASQNSVQNTEAFF
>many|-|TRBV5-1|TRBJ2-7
TGCGCCAGCTCGCACGACCACGAGCAGTACTTC
CASSHDHEQYF
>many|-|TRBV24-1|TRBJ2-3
TGTGCCACCAGAGACAGTAGCACAGATACGCAGTATTTT
CATRDSSTDTQYF
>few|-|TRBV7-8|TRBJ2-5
TGTGCCAGCAGCTTATCGTCCAGGTACAATGAGCAGTACTTC
CASSLSSRYNEQYF
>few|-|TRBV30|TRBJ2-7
TGTGCCTGGAGTCCCGGGACGGGGTATCACGAGCAGTACTTC
CAWSPGTGYHEQYF